These 30 T cell receptor beta chains share one sample of origin, sequenced in a study of blood T cell repertoires in COVID-19. TCRdb's copy holds only in-frame clones and misses some; the assay was immunoSEQ multiplex PCR. The sample shows about 99,000 clones, about nine tenths of them seen only once. Specimen: peripheral blood. All receptors come from a woman of 80 years or more in a cohort sampled during active COVID-19.

This clone was observed a handful of times. V and J are TRBV27 and TRBJ1-5; 8 nucleotides match TRBD1. The CDR3 length is 14 residues. V lost 3 bases and J lost 2; bases outside the gene matches: 0. Germline loops: CDR1 MNHEY, CDR2 SMNVEV (reference sequence). The CDR3, as DNA: TGTGCCAGCAGTTTGACAGGGGGCAATCAGCCCCAGCATTTT. It specifies CASSLTGGNQPQHF.

The chain uses TRBV7-9 and TRBJ1-3, with D possibly being TRBD1 (5 bases). V was shortened by 5 bases and J by 2 bases, with 19 bases between the two germline ends. CDR1 SEHNR and CDR2 FQNEAQ come from the germline V gene (reference sequence). The CDR3 is 17 residues long. The CDR3 nucleotides are TGTGCCAGCAGCCCCAGGGATCCAGACTGGGCTGGAAACACCATATATTTT. Translating gives CASSPRDPDWAGNTIYF.

The V gene is TRBV27, the J gene TRBJ2-1, with TRBD2 matching over 11 bases. Germline values: CDR1 MNHEY, CDR2 SMNVEV (reference sequence). This CDR3 region has 16 residues. Germline trimming cut 1 base from V and 6 bases from J; bases unmatched to any gene: 5. The CDR3 protein is CASSLFSGGAGNEQFF. Written as DNA, the CDR3 is TGTGCCAGCAGTTTATTTAGCGGGGGGGCTGGCAATGAGCAGTTCTTC.

The chain links TRBV12-5 to TRBJ2-3; D not resolved. CDR3 length equals 13 residues. V shed 7 bases and J shed 1 base, with 9 bases lying between them. CDR1 LGHNT and CDR2 FRNRAP come from the germline V gene. The CDR3 DNA reads TGTGCTAGTGAAGCGTCGGGCACAGATACGCAGTATTTT. This sequence encodes CASEASGTDTQYF.

The chain employs TRBV3-1 (or the pseudogene TRBV3-2) and TRBJ1-1; D gene uncertain. Trimming left V 2 bases short and J 4 bases short, with 8 bases between. Germline V gene lookup returns CDR1 LGHDT and CDR2 YNNKEL (reference sequence). The CDR3 sequence is 13 residues long. CDR3 in DNA: TGTGCCAGCAGCCAACTGGGAGGCACTGAAGCTTTCTTT. It encodes CASSQLGGTEAFF.

The gene calls are TRBV5-1 and TRBJ2-7; TRBD1 matches at 9 bases. Per the germline V gene, CDR1 is SGHRS and CDR2 is YFSETQ. The CDR3 is 12 amino acids. The V segment lost 4 bases and the J segment 6 bases; nucleotides outside the gene matches: 2. The CDR3, as DNA: TGCGCCAGCAGCCCGGACAGGGGCGAGCAGTACTTC. It is translated as CASSPDRGEQYF.

This chain uses TRBV30 with TRBJ2-5; perhaps TRBD2 as D (6 bases). V was shortened by 3 bases and J by 5 bases, with 13 bases between the two germline ends. Germline V lookup: CDR1 GTSNPN, CDR2 SVGIG (reference sequence). The CDR3 loop spans 13 amino acids. CDR3 coding DNA: TGTGCCTGGAGGGGAGGACCGGGTGAGACCCAGTACTTC. Amino acids: CAWRGGPGETQYF.

This rearrangement joins TRBV18 to TRBJ1-5, with D unresolved. The length of the CDR3 is 14 residues. V shed 6 bases and J shed 5 bases, with 14 bases lying between them. Germline CDR1 KGHSH, CDR2 LQKENI. CDR3 residues: CASSSVPGDQPQHF. CDR3 nucleotides: TGTGCCAGCTCCTCCGTACCGGGAGATCAGCCCCAGCATTTT. Based on the CDR3 plus reference TRBV18 and TRBJ1-5, the full variable domain is NAGVMQNPRHLVRRRGQEARLRCSPMKGHSHVYWYRQLPEEGLKFMVYLQKENIIDESGMPKERFSAEFPKEGPSILRIQQVVRGDSAAYFCASSSVPGDQPQHFGDGTRLSIL.

In DNA, the CDR3 is TGTGCCATCAGTGATAGAGTGGGCGCCTCCTACAATGAGCAGTTCTTC. Amino acids: CAISDRVGASYNEQFF. V gene TRBV10-3 combines with J gene TRBJ2-1; no reliable D call. Germline loops: CDR1 ENHRY, CDR2 SYGVKD. CDR3 size: 16 residues. The ends were cut back, 3 bases at V and 0 bases at J, with 12 bases in the middle.

The rearrangement uses TRBV7-2 and TRBJ2-7; 14 bases fit TRBD2. CDR1 is SGHTA and CDR2 is FQGNSA in the germline V gene. This CDR3 region has 16 residues. The J segment lost 1 base and the V segment lost 5 bases, leaving 4 bases of the junction unmatched. The CDR3 sequence is CASSPRLAGGSYEQYF. As DNA, the CDR3 is TGTGCCAGCAGCCCCCGACTAGCGGGAGGGTCCTACGAGCAGTACTTC.

The rearrangement uses TRBV3-1 (or the pseudogene TRBV3-2) and TRBJ1-1, with D unresolved. Germline assignment: CDR1 LGHDT and CDR2 YNNKEL (reference sequence). The CDR3 is 15 amino acids. Trimming removed 1 base at V and 3 bases at J, with 12 bases between. The CDR3 reads CASSQGGQFYTEAFF. CDR3 nucleotides: TGTGCCAGCAGCCAAGGTGGTCAGTTTTACACTGAAGCTTTCTTT.

The sample holds a few counts of this clone. The chain combines TRBV10-3 with TRBJ2-3; no firm D call. CDR1 ENHRY and CDR2 SYGVKD come from the germline V gene. V dropped 11 bases and J dropped 2 bases, with 11 bases sitting between them. The CDR3 extends over 12 amino acids. CDR3 sequence: CAGSASTDTQYF. The CDR3 DNA is TGTGCCGGAAGCGCCTCCACAGATACGCAGTATTTT.

The chain employs TRBV24-1 and TRBJ2-3; a possible D gene is TRBD2 (7 bases). In germline, CDR1 is KGHDR, CDR2 SFDVKD. The length of the CDR3 is 21 residues. V lost 8 bases and J 1 base, leaving 33 bases between the germline ends. CDR3 amino acids: CATTENGRGGVLERRTDTQYF. CDR3 in DNA: TGTGCCACCACCGAAAATGGTAGGGGGGGGGTACTCGAGAGACGCACAGATACGCAGTATTTT.

The genes are TRBV4-2 and TRBJ2-3, with D perhaps TRBD2 (5 bases). Germline CDR1 is LGHNA and CDR2 is YNFKEQ. The CDR3 runs to 18 residues. The V and J ends lost 2 bases and 2 bases respectively, with 20 bases between them. In nucleotides, the CDR3 is TGTGCCAGCAGCCAAAGTTTGGGCGTAGCGCCCGCCACAGATACGCAGTATTTT. Protein: CASSQSLGVAPATDTQYF.

The V and J genes are TRBV27 and TRBJ2-5, with TRBD2 matching 8 bases. This CDR3 is 15 amino acids long. The V and J ends lost 6 bases and 5 bases, in that order; junction bases with no gene match: 11. Germline V lookup: CDR1 MNHEY, CDR2 SMNVEV (reference sequence). The DNA for the CDR3 is TGTGCCAGCAGGGCAGCGGGAGTACTCCGGGAGACCCAGTACTTC. Translated: CASRAAGVLRETQYF.

V is TRBV18 and J is TRBJ2-7; 9 bases agree with TRBD1. The CDR3 spans 15 residues. Germline CDR1 and CDR2: KGHSH and LQKENI. J gave up 4 bases and V 1 base, and 5 bases lay outside the gene matches. Here the CDR3 reads CASSPRQQGAYEQYF. The CDR3 nucleotides read TGTGCCAGCTCACCACGGCAACAGGGGGCGTACGAGCAGTACTTC.

The rearrangement links TRBV3-1 (or the pseudogene TRBV3-2) to TRBJ1-6; D is unresolved. Germline V gene data show CDR1 as LGHDT and CDR2 as YNNKEL (reference sequence). V was cut by 1 base and J by 5 bases, with 12 bases left in between. The CDR3 sequence is 16 residues long. The CDR3 sequence: CASSQGLYHHNSPLHF. The CDR3 coding sequence is TGTGCCAGCAGCCAAGGCCTCTACCACCATAATTCACCCCTCCACTTT.

Here the CDR3 reads CATSEPGLAVYNEQFF. The CDR3, as DNA: TGTGCCACCAGCGAGCCGGGACTAGCGGTTTACAATGAGCAGTTCTTC. The chain employs TRBV15 and TRBJ2-1, with TRBD2 matching over 11 bases. V dropped 5 bases and J dropped 4; count of bases not matched to a gene: 7. This CDR3 is 16 amino acids long. CDR1 LNHNV and CDR2 YYDKDF come from the germline V gene (reference sequence). Filled out from reference TRBV15 and TRBJ2-1, the complete variable domain reads DAMVIQNPRYQVTQFGKPVTLSCSQTLNHNVMYWYQQKSSQAPKLLFHYYDKDFNNEADTPDNFQSRRPNTSFCFLDIRSPGLGDTAMYLCATSEPGLAVYNEQFFGPGTRLTVL.

The chain links TRBV16 to TRBJ1-2; no clear D. This CDR3 region has 14 residues. Trimming left V 2 bases short and J 4 bases short, with 11 bases between. CDR1 and CDR2 from the germline V gene are KGHSY and FQNENV. In DNA, the CDR3 is TGTGCCAGCAGCCAAGTAACGACAAGCTATGGCTACACCTTC. This translates into CASSQVTTSYGYTF.

This rearrangement joins TRBV5-1 to TRBJ2-5; 11 bases align to TRBD2. CDR1 and CDR2 from the germline V gene are SGHRS and YFSETQ. The CDR3 sequence is 16 residues long. With V trimmed by 1 base and J by 2 bases, 4 bases remained unmatched. CDR3 bases: TGCGCCAGCAGCTTGTATAGCGGGGGGGTTCAAGAGACCCAGTACTTC. Amino acid sequence: CASSLYSGGVQETQYF.

The chain joins TRBV2 to TRBJ2-2; 14 bases line up with TRBD2. CDR1 is SNHLY and CDR2 is FYNNEI in the germline V gene. V lost 7 bases to trimming and J lost 2 bases; unmatched junction nucleotides: 12. This CDR3 comprises 19 residues. CDR3 residues: CASIFIGTSGGLNTGELFF. CDR3 nucleotides: TGTGCCAGCATTTTTATCGGGACTAGCGGGGGCCTCAACACCGGGGAGCTGTTTTTT.

The rearrangement links TRBV18 to TRBJ1-2; a possible D gene is TRBD1 (6 bases). Germline V gives CDR1 KGHSH, CDR2 LQKENI. V dropped 1 base and J dropped 10 bases, with 22 bases sitting between them. The CDR3 is 16 residues long. The CDR3 is CASSPLTDSGALTYTF. DNA for the CDR3: TGTGCCAGCTCACCACTGACGGACAGCGGAGCCTTGACCTACACCTTC.

The chain recombines TRBV5-4 with TRBJ1-1, with no clear D. Germline CDR1 reads SGHNT; CDR2 reads YYREEE (reference sequence). This CDR3 spans 13 amino acids. With 4 bases removed from V and 1 base from J, the gap between germline ends came to 8 bases. This chain's CDR3 is CASSIARNTEAFF. CDR3 bases: TGTGCCAGCAGCATAGCAAGGAACACTGAAGCTTTCTTT.

The rearrangement uses TRBV5-1 and TRBJ2-7; no clear D. CDR1 and CDR2 from the germline V gene are SGHRS and YFSETQ. V dropped 0 bases and J dropped 2 bases, with 12 bases sitting between them. This CDR3 spans 15 amino acids. The CDR3 sequence is CASSLAPTETYEQYF. The CDR3 nucleotides read TGCGCCAGCAGCTTGGCCCCGACTGAAACCTACGAGCAGTACTTC.

This chain uses TRBV30 with TRBJ1-2; TRBD1 matches at 7 bases. Germline-derived CDR1 and CDR2 are GTSNPN and SVGIG (reference sequence). The trim removed 3 bases at V and 4 bases at J, leaving 8 bases unmatched. The CDR3 consists of 14 residues. The CDR3 loop is CAWRPGQQLYGYTF. In nucleotides, the CDR3 is TGTGCCTGGAGGCCGGGACAGCAACTCTATGGCTACACCTTC.

The rearrangement joins TRBV10-3 to TRBJ1-2; TRBD1 aligns across 7 bases. Trimming cost V 7 bases and J 8 bases; bases outside gene matches: 7. The CDR3 is 12 residues long. Per the germline V gene, CDR1 is ENHRY and CDR2 is SYGVKD. The CDR3, as DNA: TGTGCCATCACCGGACAGGATTACGGCTACACCTTC. It codes for CAITGQDYGYTF.

The chain is built from TRBV7-9 and TRBJ1-5, with 8 positions matching TRBD1. The V and J ends lost 5 bases and 4 bases, in that order; junction bases with no gene match: 4. Germline V lookup: CDR1 SEHNR, CDR2 FQNEAQ (reference sequence). The CDR3 has 14 amino acids. DNA for the CDR3: TGTGCCAGCAGCCCCGGGACAGGTAATCAGCCCCAGCATTTT. This gives the protein CASSPGTGNQPQHF.

The chain combines TRBV5-1 with TRBJ2-1, with D perhaps matching TRBD1 (5 bases). The V end lost 4 bases, the J end lost 10 bases, and 12 bases lay between the germline ends. Germline CDR1 SGHRS, CDR2 YFSETQ. The CDR3 is made up of 12 amino acids. Here the CDR3 DNA reads TGCGCCAGCAGCAGTAGCTACAGGGAGCAGTTCTTC. Translating gives CASSSSYREQFF.

This rearrangement joins TRBV6-6 to TRBJ2-3; D is possibly TRBD1 (6 bases). Trimming left V 2 bases short and J 1 base short, with 10 bases between. From germline, CDR1 is MNHNY and CDR2 SVGAGI (reference sequence). The CDR3 sequence is 15 residues long. CDR3 in amino acids: CASSYVQGGTDTQYF. The CDR3 DNA reads TGTGCCAGCAGTTACGTACAGGGCGGCACAGATACGCAGTATTTT.

J is TRBJ2-7 and V is TRBV10-3; tentatively, D is TRBD2 (5 bases). Trimming pared 6 bases from V and 0 bases from J, leaving 12 bases between. The CDR3 length is 14 residues. Germline V gene sequence: CDR1 ENHRY, CDR2 SYGVKD. In nucleotides, the CDR3 is TGTGCCATCAGGAGGGAAATTAGCTCCTACGAGCAGTACTTC. Its translation: CAIRREISSYEQYF.